The T cell receptor beta chain under discussion was sequenced for a study of blood T cell repertoires in COVID-19 (TCRdb year 2020). About the investigation overall: Collaborator samples came from the United States, Italy and Spain and covered acute and convalescent phases of COVID-19. The material from the prospective study consisted of cDNA or gDNA derived from T cells, B-cell-depleted T cells, or PBMCs. The repertoires were made available in a free public database intended to serve as a resource for research on the immune response to SARS-CoV-2. The samples were drawn from the first 160 participants of the ongoing ImmuneRACE study and from some 1,300 subjects provided by 6 global collaborators. The sample metadata nearly always contained a de-identified subject ID, COVID-19 status, age in years and sex. Deeply sampled blood TCRbeta repertoires from subjects exposed to, actively infected with, or recovered from COVID-19 were included in the dataset. Where available, HLA class I and class II types were obtained from metadata supplied by the sample provider rather than from assay-based typing.

Whole blood was collected in K2EDTA tubes by collaborating institutions according to the institutions' own protocols. For TCRbeta analysis, collaborators shipped samples in one of three forms: frozen whole blood, isolated PBMCs, or DNA extracted from either of those sample types. From V the trimming removes 0 bases and from J it removes 0 bases, while the gene matches leave 4 bases of the junction unaccounted for. The CDR3 runs 17 residues from the cysteine to the phenylalanine. The entry retains the CDR3 DNA only, 51 bases that are in frame from base 1. As encoded in the germline V gene, CDR1 is SGHRS while CDR2 is YFSETQ. The immunoSEQ Assay, a bias-controlled multiplex PCR, was used to amplify TCRbeta CDR3 regions from genomic DNA. The study's own analysis went as follows. The number of nucleated cells in each sample was estimated by amplification of reference gene primers within the assay. To quantify the absolute abundance of each unique TCRbeta CDR3 rearrangement, sequence reads were collapsed and filtered. For each sample, productive Simpson clonality was calculated as the square root of Simpson's diversity index across productive rearrangements. In TCRdb, the immuneACCESS table is reduced to in-frame sequences with V and J assigned. These tables do not hold every clone; where another copy was compared, an unresolved V gene accounts for under half, and the others remain unexplained. V, J and clone size are those of that table, while D and trimming were read from the DNA. This sample holds 150,000 to 200,000 clones; around 86% were observed only once. The ten biggest clones cover roughly 2.9% of the sample.

This clone was seen only once. Its antigen is still unknown. Within one base of it there is no much larger clone, and no base qualities were kept. What the research found in general, with its limitations: How much clinical and demographic metadata was included differed by source and by participant, and the metadata was provided uncurated.

This clonotype was sampled from a woman younger than 45 with active or convalescent COVID-19. Material: peripheral blood. The chain was built from TRBV5-1 and TRBJ1-3; 9 middle bases align to TRBD1. The DNA reads TGCGCCAGCAGCTTGGGGACAGGGGTTAGCTCTGGAAACACCATATATTTT. Translated, this is CASSLGTGVSSGNTIYF.